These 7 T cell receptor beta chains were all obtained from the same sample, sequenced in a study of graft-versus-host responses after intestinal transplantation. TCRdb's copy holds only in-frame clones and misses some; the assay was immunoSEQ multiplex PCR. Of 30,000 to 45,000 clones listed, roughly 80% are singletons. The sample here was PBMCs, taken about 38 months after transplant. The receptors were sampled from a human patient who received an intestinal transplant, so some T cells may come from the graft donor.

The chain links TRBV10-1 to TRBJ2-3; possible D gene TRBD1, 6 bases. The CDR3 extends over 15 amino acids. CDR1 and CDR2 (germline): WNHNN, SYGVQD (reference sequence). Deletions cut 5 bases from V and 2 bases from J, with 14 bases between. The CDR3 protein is CASSPGQQNTDTQYF. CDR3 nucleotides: TGCGCCAGCAGTCCCGGACAGCAGAACACAGATACGCAGTATTTT.

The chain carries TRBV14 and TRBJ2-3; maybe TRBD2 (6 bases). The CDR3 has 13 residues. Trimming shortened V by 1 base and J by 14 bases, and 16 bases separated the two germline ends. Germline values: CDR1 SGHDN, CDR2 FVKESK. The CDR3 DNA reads TGTGCCAGCAGCCAAGTGGATCGGGGGACCATGTATTTT. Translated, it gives CASSQVDRGTMYF.

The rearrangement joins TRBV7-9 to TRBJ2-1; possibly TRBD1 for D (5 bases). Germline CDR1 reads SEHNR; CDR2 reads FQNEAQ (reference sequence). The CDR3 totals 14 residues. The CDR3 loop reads CAGSTAEANNEQFF. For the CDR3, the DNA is TGTGCGGGATCGACAGCAGAGGCAAACAATGAGCAGTTCTTC.

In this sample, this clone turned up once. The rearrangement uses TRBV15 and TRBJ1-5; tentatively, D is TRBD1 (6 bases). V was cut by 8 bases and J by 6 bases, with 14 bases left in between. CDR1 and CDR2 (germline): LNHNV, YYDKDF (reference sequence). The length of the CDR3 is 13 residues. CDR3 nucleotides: TGTGCCACCTCGAGACAGGTTGTTCAGCCCCAGCATTTT. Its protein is CATSRQVVQPQHF.

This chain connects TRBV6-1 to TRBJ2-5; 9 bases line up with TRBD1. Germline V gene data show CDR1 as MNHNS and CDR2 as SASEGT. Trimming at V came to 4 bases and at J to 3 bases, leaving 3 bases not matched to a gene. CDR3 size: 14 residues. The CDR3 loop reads CASSARDREETQYF. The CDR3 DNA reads TGTGCCAGCAGTGCAAGGGACAGGGAAGAGACCCAGTACTTC.

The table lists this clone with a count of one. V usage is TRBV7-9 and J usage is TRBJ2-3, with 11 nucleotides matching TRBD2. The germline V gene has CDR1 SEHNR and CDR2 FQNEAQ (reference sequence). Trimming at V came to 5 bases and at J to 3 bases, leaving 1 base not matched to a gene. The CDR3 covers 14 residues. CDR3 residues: CASSASGRTDTQYF. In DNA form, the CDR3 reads TGTGCCAGCAGCGCTAGCGGGAGGACAGATACGCAGTATTTT.

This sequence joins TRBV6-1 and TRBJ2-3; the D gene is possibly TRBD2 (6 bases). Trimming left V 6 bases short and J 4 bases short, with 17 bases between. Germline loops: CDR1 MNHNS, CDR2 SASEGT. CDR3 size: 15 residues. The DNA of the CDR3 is TGTGCCAGCAGCTCCTCCGGTGGCGGGGCAGATACGCAGTATTTT. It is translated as CASSSSGGGADTQYF.